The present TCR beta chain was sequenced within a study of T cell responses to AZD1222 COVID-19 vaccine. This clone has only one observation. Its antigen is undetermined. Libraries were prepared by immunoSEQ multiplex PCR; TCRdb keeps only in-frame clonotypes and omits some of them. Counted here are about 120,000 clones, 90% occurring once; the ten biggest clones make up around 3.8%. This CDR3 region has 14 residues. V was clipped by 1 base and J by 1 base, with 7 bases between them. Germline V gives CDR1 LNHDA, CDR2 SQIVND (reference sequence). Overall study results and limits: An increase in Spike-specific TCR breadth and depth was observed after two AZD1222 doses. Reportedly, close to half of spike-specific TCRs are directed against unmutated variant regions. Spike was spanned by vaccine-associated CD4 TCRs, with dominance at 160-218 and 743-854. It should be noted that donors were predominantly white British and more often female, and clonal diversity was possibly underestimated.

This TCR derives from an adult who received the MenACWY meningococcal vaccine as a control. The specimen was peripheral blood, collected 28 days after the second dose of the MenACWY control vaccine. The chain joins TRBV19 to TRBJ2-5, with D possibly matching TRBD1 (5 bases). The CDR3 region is CASSIGQGQETQYF. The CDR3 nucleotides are TGTGCCAGTAGTATAGGGCAGGGCCAAGAGACCCAGTACTTC.